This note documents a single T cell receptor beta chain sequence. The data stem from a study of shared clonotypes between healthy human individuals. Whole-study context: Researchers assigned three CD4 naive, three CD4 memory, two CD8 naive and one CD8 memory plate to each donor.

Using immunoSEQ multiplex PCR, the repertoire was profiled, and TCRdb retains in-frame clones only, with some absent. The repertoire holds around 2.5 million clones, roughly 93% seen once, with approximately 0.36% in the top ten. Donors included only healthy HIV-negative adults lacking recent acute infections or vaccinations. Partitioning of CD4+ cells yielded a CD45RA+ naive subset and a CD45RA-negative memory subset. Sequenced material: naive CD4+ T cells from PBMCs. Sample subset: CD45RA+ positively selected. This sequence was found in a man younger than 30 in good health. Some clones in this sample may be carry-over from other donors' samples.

Here the CDR3 DNA reads TGTGCCAGCAGCTTACGAGAGACGACTAATGAAAAACTGTTTTTT. Its translation is CASSLRETTNEKLFF. V gene TRBV11-2 combines with J gene TRBJ1-4; D uncertain. V was clipped by 2 bases and J by 2 bases, with 9 bases between them. Germline CDR1 and CDR2: SGHAT and FQNNGV. This CDR3 region has 15 residues.